This T cell receptor beta chain is from a study of neurological immune-mediated disorders. Study-wide results and limits: No link was found between any clinical or MRI feature and the multiple sclerosis repertoire cluster. It was the repertoires of 18 of 34 multiple sclerosis patients that phylogenetic grouping placed in one related-CDR3 cluster, which is a possible signature.

Every sequencing run gave over 190 million TCR-beta sequences, taken from 15-18 subjects. TCRdb fed the 5' RACE reads into MiXCR, producing one record per CDR3 protein. Here the sample spans some 60,000 distinct CDR3 sequences, about 2.5% being singletons. The germline CDR1 and CDR2 sequences are LGHDT and YNNKEL (reference sequence). CDR3 size: 13 residues. The V gene lost 3 bases and the J gene lost 2 bases, with 7 bases spanning the gap. This clonotype was detected ten times or more. The antigen is unknown. Stored at -80 C, 2 million PBMCs were the source of the unsorted libraries. Sequencing input: PBMCs. The TCR sequence derives from a man aged 50-60 years with multiple sclerosis. The chain is built from TRBV3-1 and TRBJ1-1; D is ambiguous. In DNA, the CDR3 is TGTGCCAGCAGCCATGGATACAACACTGAAGCTTTCTTT. Amino acids: CASSHGYNTEAFF.